This T cell receptor (beta chain) came from a study of type 1 and type 2 diabetes patients. Genomic DNA was the PCR template. Multiplex PCR with 30 forward and 13 reverse primers amplified the TCR beta CDR3. TCRdb called the multiplex PCR reads again in MiXCR, with one record for every CDR3 protein. The table includes 250,000 or so distinct CDR3 sequences, roughly 48% detected once. Deletions cut 1 base from V and 6 bases from J, with 21 bases between. The CDR3 length is 18 residues. In germline, CDR1 is SGHTA, CDR2 FQGNSA. The source of this sequence is a man in his late teens or twenties with type 2 diabetes. V is TRBV7-2 and J is TRBJ2-2; D possibly uses TRBD1 or TRBD2 (6 bases each). The sample comprised peripheral blood mononuclear cells (PBMCs). CDR3 nucleotides: TGTGCCAGCAGCTTAGAGTGGTTTGGGGGGCTGAGTCCCGGGGAGCTGTTTTTT. It specifies CASSLEWFGGLSPGELFF.